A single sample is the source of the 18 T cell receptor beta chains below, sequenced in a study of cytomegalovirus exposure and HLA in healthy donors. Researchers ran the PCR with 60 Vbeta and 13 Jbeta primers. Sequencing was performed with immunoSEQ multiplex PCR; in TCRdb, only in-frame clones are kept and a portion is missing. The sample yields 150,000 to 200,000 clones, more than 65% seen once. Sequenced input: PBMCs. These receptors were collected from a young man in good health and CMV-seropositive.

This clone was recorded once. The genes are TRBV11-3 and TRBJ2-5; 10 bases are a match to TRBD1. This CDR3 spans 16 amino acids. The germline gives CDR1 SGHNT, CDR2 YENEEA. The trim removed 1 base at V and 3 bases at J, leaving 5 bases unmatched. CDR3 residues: CASSLGFGTGEETQYF. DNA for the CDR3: TGTGCCAGCAGCTTAGGATTCGGGACAGGGGAAGAGACCCAGTACTTC. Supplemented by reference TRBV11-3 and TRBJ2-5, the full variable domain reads EAGVVQSPRYKIIEKKQPVAFWCNPISGHNTLYWYLQNLGQGPELLIRYENEEAVDDSQLPKDRFSAERLKGVDSTLKIQPAELGDSAVYLCASSLGFGTGEETQYFGPGTRLLVL.

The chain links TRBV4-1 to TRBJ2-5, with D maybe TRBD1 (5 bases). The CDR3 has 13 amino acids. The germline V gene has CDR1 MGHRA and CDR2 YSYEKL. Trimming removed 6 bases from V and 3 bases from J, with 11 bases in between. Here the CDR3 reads CASSRGREETQYF. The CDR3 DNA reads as TGCGCCAGCAGTAGGGGCAGGGAAGAGACCCAGTACTTC.

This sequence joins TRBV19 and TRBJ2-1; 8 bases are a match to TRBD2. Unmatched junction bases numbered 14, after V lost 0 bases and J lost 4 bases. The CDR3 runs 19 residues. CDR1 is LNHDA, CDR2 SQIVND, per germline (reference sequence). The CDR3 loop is CASSIDKPGRARGYNEQFF. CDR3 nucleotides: TGTGCCAGTAGTATAGATAAACCCGGGAGGGCAAGGGGATACAATGAGCAGTTCTTC.

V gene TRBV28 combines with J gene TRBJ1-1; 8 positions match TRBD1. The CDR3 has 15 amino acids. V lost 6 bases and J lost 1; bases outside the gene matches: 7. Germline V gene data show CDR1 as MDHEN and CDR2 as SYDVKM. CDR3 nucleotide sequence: TGTGCCAGCAGATCCTCAGGACAGGGGAACACTGAAGCTTTCTTT. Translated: CASRSSGQGNTEAFF.

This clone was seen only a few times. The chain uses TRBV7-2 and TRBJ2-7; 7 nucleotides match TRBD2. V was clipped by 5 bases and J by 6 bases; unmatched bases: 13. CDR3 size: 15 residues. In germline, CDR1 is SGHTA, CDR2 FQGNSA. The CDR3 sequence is CASSQFSGALREQYV. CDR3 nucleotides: TGTGCCAGCAGCCAATTCAGCGGGGCCCTACGCGAGCAGTACGTC.

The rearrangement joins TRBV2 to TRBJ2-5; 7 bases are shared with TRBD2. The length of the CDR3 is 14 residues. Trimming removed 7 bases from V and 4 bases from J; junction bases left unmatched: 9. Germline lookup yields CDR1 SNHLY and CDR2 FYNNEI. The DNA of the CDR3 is TGTGCCAGCACCCTAAATACGGGGGGAGAGACCCAGTACTTC. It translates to CASTLNTGGETQYF.

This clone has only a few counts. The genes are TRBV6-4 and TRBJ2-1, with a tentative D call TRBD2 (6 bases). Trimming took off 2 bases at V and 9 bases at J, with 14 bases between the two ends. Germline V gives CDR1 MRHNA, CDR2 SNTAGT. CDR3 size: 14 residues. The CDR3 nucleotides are TGTGCCAGCAGTGACGGCGGGGATGGAAGTGAGCAGTTCTTC. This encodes CASSDGGDGSEQFF.

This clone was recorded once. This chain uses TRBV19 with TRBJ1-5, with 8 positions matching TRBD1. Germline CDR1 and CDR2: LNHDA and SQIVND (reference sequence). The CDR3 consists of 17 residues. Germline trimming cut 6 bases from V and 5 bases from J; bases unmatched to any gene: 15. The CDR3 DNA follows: TGTGCCAGTAGCCAAAGGTCGGACAGGGCCATCCATCAGCCCCAGCATTTT. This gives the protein CASSQRSDRAIHQPQHF.

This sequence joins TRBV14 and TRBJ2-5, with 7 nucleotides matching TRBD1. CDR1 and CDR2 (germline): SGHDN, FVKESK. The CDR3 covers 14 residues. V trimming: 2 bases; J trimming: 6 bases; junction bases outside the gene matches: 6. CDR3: CASSQNRGGQTQYF. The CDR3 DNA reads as TGTGCCAGCAGCCAAAACAGGGGCGGCCAGACCCAGTACTTC.

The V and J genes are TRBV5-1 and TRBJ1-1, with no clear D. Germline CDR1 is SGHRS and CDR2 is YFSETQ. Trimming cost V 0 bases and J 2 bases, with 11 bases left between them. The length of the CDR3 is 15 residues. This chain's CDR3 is CASSLAQQSNTEAFF. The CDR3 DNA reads TGCGCCAGCAGCTTGGCCCAACAGTCAAACACTGAAGCTTTCTTT.

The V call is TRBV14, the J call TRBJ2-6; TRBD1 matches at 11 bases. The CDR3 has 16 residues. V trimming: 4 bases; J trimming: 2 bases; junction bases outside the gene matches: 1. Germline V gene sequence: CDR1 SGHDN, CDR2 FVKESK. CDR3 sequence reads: CASSLDRGPGANVLTF. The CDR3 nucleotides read TGTGCCAGCAGCCTGGACAGGGGGCCTGGGGCCAACGTCCTGACTTTC.

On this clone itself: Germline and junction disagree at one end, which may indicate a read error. The chain's CDR3 is CASSLFMTGTQYF. CDR3 bases: TGTGCCAGCAGCTTATTCATGACAGGTACGCAGTATTTT. This rearrangement joins TRBV13 to TRBJ2-3; D is possibly TRBD1 (6 bases). Germline loops: CDR1 PRHDT, CDR2 FYEKMQ (reference sequence). The CDR3 loop spans 13 amino acids.

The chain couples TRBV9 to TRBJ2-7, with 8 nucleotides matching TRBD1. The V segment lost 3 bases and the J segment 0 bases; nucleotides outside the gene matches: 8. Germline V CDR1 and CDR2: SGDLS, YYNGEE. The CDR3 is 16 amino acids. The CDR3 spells CASSEIRQGASYEQYV. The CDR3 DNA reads TGTGCCAGCAGCGAGATCCGTCAGGGGGCCTCCTACGAGCAGTACGTC.

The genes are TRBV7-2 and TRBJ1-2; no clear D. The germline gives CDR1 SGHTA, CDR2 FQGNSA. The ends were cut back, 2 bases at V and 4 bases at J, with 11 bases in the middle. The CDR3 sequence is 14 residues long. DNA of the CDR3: TGTGCCAGCAGCTTAACGGGGAATGGCTATGGCTACACCTTC. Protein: CASSLTGNGYGYTF.

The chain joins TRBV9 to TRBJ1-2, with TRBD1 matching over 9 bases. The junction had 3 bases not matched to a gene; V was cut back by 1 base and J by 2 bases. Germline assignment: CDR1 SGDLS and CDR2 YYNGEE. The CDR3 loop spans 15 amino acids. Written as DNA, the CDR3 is TGTGCCAGCAGCGTAATAGGGACAGGGAACTATGGCTACACCTTC. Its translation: CASSVIGTGNYGYTF.

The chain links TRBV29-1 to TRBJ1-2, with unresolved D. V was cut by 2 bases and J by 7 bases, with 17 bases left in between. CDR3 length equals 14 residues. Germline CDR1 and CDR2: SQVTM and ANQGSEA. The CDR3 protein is CSVEQDRLAGGYTF. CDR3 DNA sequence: TGCAGCGTTGAACAGGATAGGCTTGCTGGTGGCTACACCTTC.

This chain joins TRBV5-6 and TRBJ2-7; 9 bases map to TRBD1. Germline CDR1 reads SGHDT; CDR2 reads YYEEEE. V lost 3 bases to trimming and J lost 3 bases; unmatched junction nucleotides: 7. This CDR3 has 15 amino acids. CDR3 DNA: TGTGCCAGCAGCTCCGGGACAGGGCCATTCTACGAGCAGTACGTC. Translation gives CASSSGTGPFYEQYV.

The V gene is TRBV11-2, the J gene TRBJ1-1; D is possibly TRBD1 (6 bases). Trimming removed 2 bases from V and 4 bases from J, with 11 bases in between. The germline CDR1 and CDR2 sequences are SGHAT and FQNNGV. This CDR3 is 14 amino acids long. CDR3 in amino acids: CASSLSTGITEAFF. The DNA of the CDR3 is TGTGCCAGCAGCTTAAGTACAGGGATCACTGAAGCTTTCTTT.